In this sample, the clone carrying this T cell receptor (beta chain) turned up a few times. In TCRdb, the 5' RACE reads were re-called with MiXCR into one record per CDR3 protein. The data show approximately 60,000 distinct CDR3 sequences, 22% seen once. V dropped 4 bases and J dropped 5; count of bases not matched to a gene: 12. The germline gives CDR1 MDHEN, CDR2 SYDVKM. The CDR3 covers 16 residues. The sequenced sample consisted of memory CD4+ T cells sorted from a lymph node. Subset specified: memory CD4+ T cells, CD4+CD45RO+CD25-. The chain has TRBV28 and TRBJ2-7; 9 positions match TRBD2. This clonotype was obtained from a female donor with breast cancer. The CDR3 here is CASSSSIAGAFHEQYF. CDR3 coding DNA: TGTGCCAGCAGTTCGAGCATAGCGGGAGCTTTCCACGAGCAGTACTTC.